The present T cell receptor (beta chain) was sequenced within a study of tumor-infiltrating lymphocytes in primary liver carcinoma. Co-extraction of RNA and DNA was performed on about 19-33 mg of unsorted bulk tissue. Using a constant-region primer together with ProtoScript II reverse transcriptase, TCR beta cDNA was made from 500 to 650 ng of total RNA. It was through three nested multiplex PCR rounds of slightly modified ARM-PCR that TCR beta libraries arose. With TRBV1-TRBV30 forward primers and a C-beta reverse primer, the first two PCR rounds were run for 10 to 11 cycles each. TCRdb used MiXCR to reprocess the multiplex PCR reads, holding one entry per CDR3 protein. The sample lists roughly 30,000 distinct CDR3 sequences; around 66% were seen once. J was trimmed by 5 bases and V by 8 bases; bases with no gene match: 13. The CDR3 extends over 15 amino acids. CDR1 is SGHAT and CDR2 is FQNNGV in the germline V gene.

This TCR derives from a woman between 25 and 40 years old with primary liver carcinoma and hepatitis B virus infection. The sample taken for sequencing was liver tumor tissue from sampling region 3. Indicated subset: tumor region T3, left-lateral pole. The chain joins TRBV11-2 to TRBJ2-3; 7 nucleotides line up with TRBD1. The CDR3 is CASRTRQGRGDTQYF. The CDR3 region has the DNA TGTGCCAGCCGGACGCGACAGGGAAGGGGAGATACGCAGTATTTT.